These 20 T cell receptor beta chains share one sample of origin, sequenced in a study of molecular identifiers for immune sequencing clone quantification. TCRdb processed the PCR reads anew with MiXCR; each CDR3 protein has one entry. The repertoire holds hundreds of thousands of distinct CDR3 sequences, about 21% seen once, with 0.81% in the top ten. Sequenced material: naive CD8+ T cells from blood, with Jurkat cell RNA spiked in. The subset was: FACS-sorted CD8+CD4-CCR7+CD45RA+ naive T cells. These receptor sequences come from a human donor in good health. Some libraries in this study had Jurkat cell RNA spiked in.

The V gene is TRBV11-2, the J gene TRBJ2-3, with a weak D call TRBD1 (6 bases). The J call may not be correct, given that the DNA end is closer to TRBJ1-5. Per the germline V gene, CDR1 is SGHAT and CDR2 is FQNNGV. The CDR3 runs 17 residues. The CDR3 DNA reads as TGTGCCAGCAGCTTTGGACAGACTTACCCTTACACAGATACGCAGCATTTT. It yields the protein CASSFGQTYPYTDTQHF.

This clonotype was counted ten times or more. This chain connects TRBV4-2 to TRBJ2-3, with D unresolved. CDR1 and CDR2 from the germline V gene are LGHNA and YNFKEQ. Deletions cut 1 base from V and 1 base from J, with 12 bases between. This CDR3 comprises 16 residues. The CDR3 reads CASSQGSLPGTDTQYF. The CDR3 DNA reads as TGTGCCAGCAGCCAAGGGTCACTACCGGGCACAGATACGCAGTATTTT.

Points on this clonotype: A much larger clone differs by one base, so this may be a read error. The CDR3 does not close with the conserved phenylalanine or tryptophan, likely indicating a read error. The chain carries TRBV7-8 and TRBJ2-7; no clear D gene. The germline V gene has CDR1 SGHVS and CDR2 FQNEAQ. This CDR3 spans 16 amino acids. V was shortened by 1 base and J by 1 base, with 14 bases between the two germline ends. The CDR3 DNA reads as TGTGCCAGCAGCTTAGGGATCCGGGCCCCATCCTACGAGCAGTACCTC. It is translated as CASSLGIRAPSYEQYL.

In regard to this clonotype: A much larger clone is a single base away; this may be a read error. The CDR3 region has the DNA TGTGCCAGCAGTCCTCCCCAGCGGGGCGCTAGGGCCGACGTCCTGACTTTC. It specifies CASSPPQRGARADVLTF. The chain couples TRBV7-9 to TRBJ2-6, with 7 bases fitting TRBD2. Looked up from germline, CDR1 is SEHNR and CDR2 is FQNEAQ (reference sequence). The CDR3 has 17 amino acids.

This chain links TRBV11-2 with TRBJ2-7; either TRBD1 or TRBD2 may supply D (5 bases each). Germline loops: CDR1 SGHAT, CDR2 FQNNGV. CDR3 length equals 15 residues. Trimming removed 4 bases at V and 0 bases at J, with 13 bases between. The CDR3 DNA follows: TGTGCCAGCAGCTCGACGGGGCGCCTCTCCTACGAGCAGTACTTC. It codes for CASSSTGRLSYEQYF.

This clonotype was found a few times. This may be a read error, as it is one base from a much larger clone. The chain carries TRBV6-6 and TRBJ1-1; D is undetermined. The V gene's germline CDR1 is MNHNY and CDR2 SVGAGI (reference sequence). The CDR3 is 15 amino acids. The germline V and J ends were trimmed by 2 bases and 6 bases, with 16 bases remaining between them. The CDR3 region has the DNA TGTGCCAGCAGTTACACCCGAGGGCCGGACGCTGAAGCTTTCTTT. Amino acid sequence: CASSYTRGPDAEAFF.

The J gene is TRBJ1-5, the V gene TRBV28; TRBD1 is a possible D gene (5 bases). V lost 8 bases to trimming and J lost 1 base, with 15 bases between them. The CDR3 totals 15 residues. CDR1 and CDR2 (germline): MDHEN, SYDVKM. CDR3 nucleotides: TGTGCCAGCGGTCCCCAATGGGACAGCAATCAGCCCCAGCATTTT. It specifies CASGPQWDSNQPQHF.

In the case of this clonotype: One base away lies a much larger clone, so this may be a sequencing read error. The chain recombines TRBV20-1 with TRBJ2-3; D gene uncertain. Per the germline V gene, CDR1 is DFQATT and CDR2 is SNEGSKA (reference sequence). The CDR3 runs to 15 residues. The CDR3 sequence is CSADEPHPGTDTRYF. The CDR3 DNA reads TGCAGTGCAGACGAACCCCATCCGGGCACAGATACGCGGTATTTT.

The gene calls are TRBV29-1 and TRBJ1-5; D may be TRBD1 (5 bases). Trimming took 2 bases from V and 5 from J, leaving 10 bases between them. The germline CDR1 and CDR2 sequences are SQVTM and ANQGSEA. The CDR3 covers 13 residues. The CDR3 spells CSVETGVHQPQHF. The CDR3 DNA reads TGCAGCGTTGAAACAGGAGTTCATCAGCCCCAGCATTTT.

This clonotype came up many times. J is TRBJ2-7 and V is TRBV28, with TRBD1 matching over 7 bases. Trimming cost V 6 bases and J 9 bases; bases outside gene matches: 11. The CDR3 spans 13 residues. The germline V gene has CDR1 MDHEN and CDR2 SYDVKM. The CDR3: CASSWGQTSWQYF. DNA of the CDR3: TGTGCCAGCAGCTGGGGACAGACGTCGTGGCAGTACTTC.

This clonotype has a handful of counts. The CDR3 coding sequence is TGTGCCAGCAAACTACAGGGGTTCGGGCAGTACTTC. Translated, it gives CASKLQGFGQYF. The chain uses TRBV6-2 or TRBV6-3 and TRBJ2-7; 7 bases align to TRBD1. CDR1 is MNHEY, CDR2 SVGEGT, per germline. V lost 7 bases to trimming and J lost 9 bases; unmatched junction nucleotides: 9. The length of the CDR3 is 12 residues.

Notes on this clonotype: One base away lies a much larger clone, so this may be a sequencing read error. A read error is likely, as this CDR3 ends without the conserved phenylalanine or tryptophan. This chain joins TRBV7-9 and TRBJ1-1; D is uncertain. Germline V lookup: CDR1 SEHNR, CDR2 FQNEAQ (reference sequence). V was clipped by 5 bases and J by 6 bases, with 13 bases between them. This CDR3 is 13 amino acids long. This CDR3 is CASSTPGVPEAFL. In DNA, the CDR3 is TGTGCCAGCAGCACTCCTGGGGTCCCTGAAGCTTTCCTT.

This clonotype was detected many times. A read error may account for a junction end that differs from germline. The genes are TRBV5-1 and TRBJ1-5; perhaps TRBD1 as D (6 bases). The CDR3 contains 13 residues. The germline CDR1 and CDR2 sequences are SGHRS and YFSETQ. The CDR3 spells CASSLGGGQPQHF. The CDR3 nucleotides are TGTGCCAGCAGTTTAGGAGGGGGTCAGCCCCAGCATTTT.

This clonotype was counted many times. Written as DNA, the CDR3 is TGTGCCAGCAGTTACGGCGTGACTAGCACAGATACGCAGTATTTT. Its translation: CASSYGVTSTDTQYF. The chain employs TRBV7-9 and TRBJ2-3; D unclear. Germline values: CDR1 SEHNR, CDR2 FQNEAQ (reference sequence). The length of the CDR3 is 15 residues. Trimming pared 6 bases from V and 0 bases from J, leaving 13 bases between.

This clonotype appeared many times. The chain carries TRBV25-1 and TRBJ1-2; D uncertain. Trimming cost V 7 bases and J 2 bases, with 8 bases left between them. This CDR3 comprises 12 residues. The germline V gene has CDR1 MGHDK and CDR2 SYGVNS. The CDR3 DNA reads TGTGCCAGCATGGGGAGGAACTATGGCTACACCTTC. It specifies CASMGRNYGYTF.

Only a few counts were recorded for this clonotype. Relative to the germline gene, one junction end is altered; a read error may explain this. The chain combines TRBV25-1 with TRBJ1-1; D remains ambiguous. This CDR3 is 15 amino acids long. Germline V gene sequence: CDR1 MGHDK, CDR2 SYGVNS. CDR3 nucleotides: TGTGCCTGCAGTGTCAACAGCCCAATGAACACTGAAGCTTTCTTT. Translating it yields CACSVNSPMNTEAFF.

This chain connects TRBV3-1 to TRBJ2-5; D perhaps matches TRBD2 (6 bases). The CDR3 sequence is 15 residues long. The V gene's germline CDR1 is LGHDT and CDR2 YNNKEL (reference sequence). Trimming removed 0 bases at V and 5 bases at J, with 13 bases between. DNA of the CDR3: TGTGCCAGCAGCCAAGAGGCAGGCCGGGAGGAGACCCAGTACTTC. Its translation: CASSQEAGREETQYF.

Many counts were recorded for this clonotype. The chain recombines TRBV4-2 with TRBJ1-5, with a weak D call TRBD1 (5 bases). In germline, CDR1 is LGHNA, CDR2 YNFKEQ. V was shortened by 3 bases and J by 5 bases, with 14 bases between the two germline ends. CDR3 length equals 15 residues. The CDR3 is CASSQVGGEYQPQHF. The CDR3 bases are TGTGCCAGCAGCCAGGTCGGGGGGGAGTATCAGCCCCAGCATTTT.

This clonotype was detected ten times or more. The chain has TRBV6-5 and TRBJ1-5; D might be TRBD1 (6 bases). The CDR3 consists of 15 residues. Germline values: CDR1 MNHEY, CDR2 SVGAGI. Trimming stripped 7 bases from V and 2 bases from J, with 15 bases between. This chain's CDR3 is CASNPGGGGNQPQHF. As DNA, the CDR3 is TGTGCCAGCAACCCGGGGGGGGGCGGCAATCAGCCCCAGCATTTT.

This clonotype showed up many times. CDR3 nucleotide sequence: TGTGCCAGCAGTTACGAGGGGTTTGAAGCTTTCTTT. Amino acids: CASSYEGFEAFF. J is TRBJ1-1 and V is TRBV6-2 or TRBV6-3; a weak D match, TRBD1 (5 bases). Trimming shortened V by 2 bases and J by 7 bases, and 8 bases separated the two germline ends. The CDR3 extends over 12 amino acids. Germline V gene data show CDR1 as MNHEY and CDR2 as SVGEGT.